The 8 T cell receptor beta chains in this list originate from one sample, sequenced in a study of shared clonotypes between healthy human individuals. Some clones are missing from TCRdb's copy, which holds only in-frame ones; the method was immunoSEQ multiplex PCR. This sample has 2.5 million or so clones; approximately 90% occur once, and the top ten carry roughly 0.13%. The sample was naive CD4+ T cells sorted from blood. Subset indicated: CD45RA+ positively selected. The receptors originated from a man aged 18 to 30 in good health.

The V and J genes are TRBV19 and TRBJ2-2; TRBD1 agrees at 8 bases. V was clipped by 8 bases and J by 7 bases; unmatched bases: 12. Germline loops: CDR1 LNHDA, CDR2 SQIVND (reference sequence). The CDR3 sequence is 15 residues long. The DNA for the CDR3 is TGTGCCAGTTTAGGACAGGGAGGACAGAGCGGGGAGCTGTTTTTT. Protein: CASLGQGGQSGELFF.

This rearrangement joins TRBV30 to TRBJ2-3; 12 bases map to TRBD2. V gave up 4 bases and J gave up 4 bases; unmatched junction bases: 12. The CDR3 extends over 17 amino acids. Germline values: CDR1 GTSNPN, CDR2 SVGIG (reference sequence). CDR3 loop: CAWTSSRTSGIPDTQYF. Here the CDR3 DNA reads TGTGCCTGGACATCCTCCCGGACTAGCGGGATTCCAGATACGCAGTATTTT.

The chain carries TRBV7-6 and TRBJ2-3; TRBD2 aligns across 10 bases. The V gene end was trimmed by 5 bases and the J gene end by 4 bases; junction bases not matched to a gene: 3. Germline V gene data show CDR1 as SGHVS and CDR2 as FNYEAQ. The CDR3 extends over 14 amino acids. CDR3 amino acids: CASSISGGPDTQYF. DNA for the CDR3: TGTGCCAGCAGCATTAGCGGGGGGCCAGATACGCAGTATTTT.

The V and J genes are TRBV2 and TRBJ1-2, with D perhaps matching TRBD1 (6 bases). CDR1 SNHLY and CDR2 FYNNEI come from the germline V gene. Deletions cut 1 base from V and 1 base from J, with 7 bases between. The CDR3 length is 14 residues. CDR3 sequence reads: CASSEGDINYGYTF. CDR3 in DNA: TGTGCCAGCAGTGAAGGGGACATTAACTATGGCTACACCTTC.

The chain has TRBV15 and TRBJ2-1; D is unresolved. Germline loops: CDR1 LNHNV, CDR2 YYDKDF (reference sequence). The CDR3 is made up of 13 amino acids. V lost 6 bases to trimming and J lost 5 bases, with 11 bases between them. CDR3 in amino acids: CATSSKGDNEQFF. The CDR3 bases are TGTGCCACCAGTAGTAAAGGCGACAATGAGCAGTTCTTC.

The V call is TRBV5-1, the J call TRBJ2-3; D unresolved. Trimming pared 4 bases from V and 2 bases from J, leaving 11 bases between. This CDR3 has 14 residues. The germline gives CDR1 SGHRS, CDR2 YFSETQ. The CDR3 protein is CASSLSDPTDTQYF. The CDR3 DNA reads as TGCGCCAGCAGCCTTTCTGACCCCACAGATACGCAGTATTTT. Complete variable domain (other parts from reference TRBV5-1 and TRBJ2-3): KAGVTQTPRYLIKTRGQQVTLSCSPISGHRSVSWYQQTPGQGLQFLFEYFSETQRNKGNFPGRFSGRQFSNSRSEMNVSTLELGDSALYLCASSLSDPTDTQYFGPGTRLTVL.

This clone has just one count. The V call is TRBV4-2, the J call TRBJ2-7, with 7 bases aligning to TRBD1. This CDR3 spans 15 amino acids. Unmatched junction bases numbered 8, after V lost 0 bases and J lost 6 bases. Germline assignment: CDR1 LGHNA and CDR2 YNFKEQ. The CDR3 nucleotides are TGTGCCAGCAGCCAAGATCTAGGGACAGCCATCGAGCAGTACTTC. Its protein is CASSQDLGTAIEQYF.

The CDR3 sequence: CASSLPPPRGGQETQYF. The CDR3 nucleotides are TGCGCCAGCAGCTTGCCCCCCCCGCGGGGGGGCCAAGAGACCCAGTACTTC. The rearrangement uses TRBV5-1 and TRBJ2-5, with 9 nucleotides matching TRBD2. This CDR3 comprises 17 residues. Looked up from germline, CDR1 is SGHRS and CDR2 is YFSETQ. Trimming removed 1 base from V and 1 base from J; junction bases left unmatched: 8.